This T cell receptor (beta chain) was identified during a study of blood T cells in healthy people across ages. Study outcomes and limitations: It was held that the diversity estimates obtained from one million T cells were underestimates.

Germline loops: CDR1 SGHRS, CDR2 YFSETQ. This CDR3 spans 15 amino acids. V gave up 4 bases and J gave up 7 bases, with 17 bases separating them. It was with a sample-barcoded 5' primer and a J-beta primer mix that a second PCR of roughly 7 to 12 cycles was run. Unique molecular identifiers of 12 random nucleotides labeled each cDNA. TCRdb used MiXCR to reprocess the 5' RACE reads, holding one entry per CDR3 protein. In the table there are 1.5 million to 2 million distinct CDR3 sequences, roughly 28% of which are singletons. A word on this clonotype: Its antigen is still unknown.

Sequenced material: blood. The sequence came from a woman aged 30 to 39 in good health. The gene calls are TRBV5-1 and TRBJ1-4, with no clear D. CDR3 DNA: TGCGCCAGCAGCAGGCAGGCGGATGGATCTGAAAAACTGTTTTTT. It specifies CASSRQADGSEKLFF.